This TCR beta chain was recorded in a study of OX40 agonist ivuxolimab in advanced cancers. Study-wide results and caveats: It was not determined which antigens were specifically recognized by the peripheral T cells that had undergone clonal expansion. Mean expanded clone counts were higher in CD8+ than CD4+ T cells.

Patients who had autoimmune disease history or got systemic immunosuppression were left out. Peripheral blood came from all dose cohorts at three timepoints. V dropped 5 bases and J dropped 2; count of bases not matched to a gene: 10. CDR3 size: 16 residues. CDR1 is LNHDA and CDR2 is SQIVND in the germline V gene (reference sequence). Sequenced by immunoSEQ multiplex PCR; TCRdb stores in-frame clones only, minus some. The repertoire holds roughly 80,000 clones, with around 85% as singletons. About this clone: What it binds is not known.

Specimen: CD4+ or CD8+ T cells sorted from blood, collected in a trial of the OX40 agonist ivuxolimab. The sequence derives from an adult with an advanced solid tumor such as melanoma, head and neck, liver or kidney cancer. This chain links TRBV19 with TRBJ2-3; 7 bases map to TRBD1. The CDR3 DNA sequence: TGTGCCAGTAGTGACCCCGGGACAGCTACCACAGATACGCAGTATTTT. This gives the protein CASSDPGTATTDTQYF.